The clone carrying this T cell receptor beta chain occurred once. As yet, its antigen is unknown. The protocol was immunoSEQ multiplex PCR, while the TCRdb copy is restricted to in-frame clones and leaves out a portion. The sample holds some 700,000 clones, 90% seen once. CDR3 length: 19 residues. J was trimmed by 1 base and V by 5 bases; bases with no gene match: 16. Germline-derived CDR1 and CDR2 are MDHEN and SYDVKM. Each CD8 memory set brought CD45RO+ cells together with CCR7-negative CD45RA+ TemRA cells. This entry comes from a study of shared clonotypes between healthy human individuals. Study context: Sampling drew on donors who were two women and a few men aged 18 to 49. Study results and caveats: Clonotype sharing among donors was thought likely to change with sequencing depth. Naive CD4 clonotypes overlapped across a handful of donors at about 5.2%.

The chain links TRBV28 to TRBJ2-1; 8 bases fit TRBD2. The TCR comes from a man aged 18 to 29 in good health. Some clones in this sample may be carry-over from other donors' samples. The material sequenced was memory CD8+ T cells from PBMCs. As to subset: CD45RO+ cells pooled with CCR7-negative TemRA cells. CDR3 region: CASSPPFREGLLSYNEQFF. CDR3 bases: TGTGCCAGCAGTCCACCCTTCCGGGAGGGCCTGCTTTCCTACAATGAGCAGTTCTTC.